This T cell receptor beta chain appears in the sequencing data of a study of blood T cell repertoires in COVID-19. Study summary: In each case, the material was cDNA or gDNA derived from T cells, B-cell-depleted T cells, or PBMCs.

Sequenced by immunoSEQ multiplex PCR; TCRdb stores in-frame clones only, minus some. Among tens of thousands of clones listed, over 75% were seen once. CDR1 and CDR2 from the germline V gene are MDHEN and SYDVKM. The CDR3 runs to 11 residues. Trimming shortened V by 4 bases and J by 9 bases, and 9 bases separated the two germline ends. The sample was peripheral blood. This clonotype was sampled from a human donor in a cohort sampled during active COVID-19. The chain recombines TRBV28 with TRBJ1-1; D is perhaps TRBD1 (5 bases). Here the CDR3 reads CASSSGLKAFF. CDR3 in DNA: TGTGCCAGCAGTTCGGGACTGAAAGCTTTCTTT.